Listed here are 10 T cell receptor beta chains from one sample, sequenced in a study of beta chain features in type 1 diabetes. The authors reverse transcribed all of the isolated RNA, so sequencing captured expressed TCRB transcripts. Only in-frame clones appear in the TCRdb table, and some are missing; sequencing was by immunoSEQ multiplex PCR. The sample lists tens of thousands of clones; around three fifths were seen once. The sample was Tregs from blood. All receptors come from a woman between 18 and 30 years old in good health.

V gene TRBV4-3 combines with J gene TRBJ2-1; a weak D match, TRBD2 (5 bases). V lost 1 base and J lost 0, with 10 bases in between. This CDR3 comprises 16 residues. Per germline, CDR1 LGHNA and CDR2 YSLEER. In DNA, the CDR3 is TGCGCCAGCAGCCAAGGAGGGTCAAGCTCCTACAATGAGCAGTTCTTC. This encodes CASSQGGSSSYNEQFF.

The CDR3, as DNA: TGTGCCAGCAAGTCGGACAGGGGCGTAACAGATACGCAGTATTTT. It encodes CASKSDRGVTDTQYF. The gene calls are TRBV6-5 and TRBJ2-3, with TRBD1 matching over 9 bases. CDR1 and CDR2 (germline): MNHEY, SVGAGI. CDR3 size: 15 residues. The junction had 8 bases not matched to a gene; V was cut back by 7 bases and J by 3 bases.

The CDR3 coding sequence is TGTGCCAGCAGTTCCCGGACTAGCGGGGAAGAGACCCAGTACTTC. Translating it yields CASSSRTSGEETQYF. This chain joins TRBV6-5 and TRBJ2-5, with 12 positions matching TRBD2. Looked up from germline, CDR1 is MNHEY and CDR2 is SVGAGI. This CDR3 spans 15 amino acids. With V trimmed by 4 bases and J by 3 bases, 3 bases remained unmatched.

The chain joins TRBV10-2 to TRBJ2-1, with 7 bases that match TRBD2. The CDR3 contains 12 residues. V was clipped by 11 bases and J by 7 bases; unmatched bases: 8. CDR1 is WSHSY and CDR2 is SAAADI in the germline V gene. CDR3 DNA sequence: TGCGCCGCCTCGGGAGGCGCGAATGAGCAGTTCTTC. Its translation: CAASGGANEQFF.

The CDR3 sequence: CASSFTGEDGYTF. The CDR3 DNA sequence: TGCGCCAGCAGCTTTACAGGGGAGGATGGCTACACCTTC. V gene TRBV5-1 combines with J gene TRBJ1-2, with 7 bases matching TRBD1. The length of the CDR3 is 13 residues. The ends lost 2 bases at V and 6 bases at J; junction bases unmatched: 4. The germline V gene encodes CDR1 SGHRS and CDR2 YFSETQ.

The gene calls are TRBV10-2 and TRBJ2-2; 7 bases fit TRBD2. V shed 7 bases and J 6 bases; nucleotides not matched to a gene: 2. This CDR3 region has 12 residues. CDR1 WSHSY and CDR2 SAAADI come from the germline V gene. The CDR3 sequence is CASKAGPGELFF. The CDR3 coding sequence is TGCGCCAGCAAAGCGGGGCCCGGGGAGCTGTTTTTT.

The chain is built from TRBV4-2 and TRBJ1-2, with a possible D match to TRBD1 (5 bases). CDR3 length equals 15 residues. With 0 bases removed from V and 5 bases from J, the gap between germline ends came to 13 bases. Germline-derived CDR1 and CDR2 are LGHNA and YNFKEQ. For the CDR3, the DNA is TGTGCCAGCAGCCAAGATAGGGCAGGGATATATGGCTACACCTTC. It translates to CASSQDRAGIYGYTF.

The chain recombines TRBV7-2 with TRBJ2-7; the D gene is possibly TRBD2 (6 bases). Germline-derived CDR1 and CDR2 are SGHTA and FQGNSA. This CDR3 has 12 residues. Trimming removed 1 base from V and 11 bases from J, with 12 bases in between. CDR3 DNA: TGTGCCAGCAGCTTAGGGGCCGGAGGGGAGTACTTC. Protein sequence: CASSLGAGGEYF. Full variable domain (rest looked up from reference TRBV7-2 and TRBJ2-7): GAGVSQSPSNKVTEKGKDVELRCDPISGHTALYWYRQSLGQGLEFLIYFQGNSAPDKSGLPSDRFSAERTGGSVSTLTIQRTQQEDSAVYLCASSLGAGGEYFGPGTRLTVT.

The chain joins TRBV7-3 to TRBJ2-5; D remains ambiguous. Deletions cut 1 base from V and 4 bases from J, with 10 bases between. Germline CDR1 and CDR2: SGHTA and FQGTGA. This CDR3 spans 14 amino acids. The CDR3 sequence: CASSLNGLSETQYF. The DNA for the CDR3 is TGTGCCAGCAGCTTAAATGGGCTCTCAGAGACCCAGTACTTC.

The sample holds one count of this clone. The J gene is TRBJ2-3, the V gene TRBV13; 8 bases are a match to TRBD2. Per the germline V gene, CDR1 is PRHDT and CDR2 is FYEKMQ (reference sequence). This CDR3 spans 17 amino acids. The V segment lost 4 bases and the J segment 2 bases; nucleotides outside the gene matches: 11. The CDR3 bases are TGTGCCAGCAGCTCGCGCGGCGGGGGGCCCTTCACAGATACGCAGTATTTT. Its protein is CASSSRGGGPFTDTQYF.